This T cell receptor (beta chain) came from a study of cytomegalovirus exposure and HLA in healthy donors listed by TCRdb under 2017. Some background on the complete study: An earlier analysis of 587 of the donors reported 250 to 300 Gb of sequence data and approximately 110 million unique TCR beta sequences from about 200 million T cells. Using immunosequencing, the study profiled T cell repertoires from 640 or so subjects and related those repertoires to cytomegalovirus serostatus. Along with the approximately 700-subject first cohort, a separate validation cohort of over a hundred different subjects was used. All discovery cohort repertoires had been generated using a single sequencing platform. Donor age, sex, ethnicity and CMV serostatus were compiled alongside the repertoire data. An earlier analysis of approximately 630 of the donors applied high-throughput TCR beta sequencing to assess whether each TCR beta V gene segment acted as functional or pseudogenic. A later analysis re-analyzed previously published TCR beta repertoires from 666 donors and added high-resolution HLA genotyping to study TCR occurrence patterns. Among the approximately 430 genotyped donors, around 81% belonged to the genetic ancestry cluster associated with self-reported Caucasian donors. High-throughput TCR immunosequencing, statistical association of individual TCRs with disease status, and machine learning were combined to predict cytomegalovirus infection status. Class I and class II HLA loci were covered by the typing at four-digit resolution. The aim of the study was to test whether cataloging public T cell receptors could identify signatures of past pathogen exposure. Among some 410 genotyped donors of the cohort, an average of approximately 240,000 unique TCR beta nucleotide sequences was sequenced per donor, of which 15% to 20% were non-productive. Genome-wide SNP genotypes for about 60% of the roughly 700 donors were used in a later genetic analysis, which treated that subset as a discovery cohort. Roughly five DR-DQ haplotypes were handled as single units for association and clustering because linkage in the cohort was strong. In the later analysis, no new phenotypic data were used to find candidate immune exposures; instead, reliance was placed on TCR beta sequences and their occurrence across donors. An early release covering just under 650 HLA-typed donors comprised about 300 gigabases of sequencing data and 85 million to 100 million unique TCR sequences. Typing coverage varied by locus: roughly 620-640 donors for A, B, C, DRB1 and DQB1; roughly 520 for DQA1; over 600 for DPA1; around 450 for DPB1. What the work shows at the level of the full study, not this receptor alone: An earlier analysis of approximately 540 of the donors showed that most TCR beta V segments appeared in productive rearrangements either about 87% or about 30% of the time, which broadly matched IMGT annotations. Correlated functional status among segregating V segments might reflect linkage disequilibrium, but an unknown experimental factor could not be ruled out. Immune exposure information for the cohort was limited to CMV serostatus. A later genetic analysis reported fewer N-insertions in productive TCRs among donors in an Asian-associated ancestry cluster than the roughly 700-donor mean. In a later analysis, the rate of TCR association differed among HLA loci, with DRB1 alleles having the most associated TCRs and HLA-C alleles having the fewest. According to a later analysis, most CMV-associated TCR beta chains appeared to be HLA-restricted, and the HLA associations seemed to be driven largely by CMV exposure. Most TCR sequences were seen in very few donors, while some public TCRs were found in many individuals. Because some donors lacked HLA typing at each locus, the association tests relied only on the typed subset. Roughly uniform sequencing depth across donors was assumed in presence/absence analyses, although this assumption may not hold. This cohort had only TCR beta chains sequenced, and the lack of alpha or paired-chain data limited which features could be detected. In both the original and validation cohorts, the classifier was reported to diagnose cytomegalovirus status with high specificity and sensitivity. Some IMGT-functional V segments, including TRBV6-2 and TRBV6-3, could not be told apart with the 87-base-pair reads, so those segments were excluded. A later genetic analysis associated a missense DCLRE1C variant with V-gene and J-gene trimming of TCR beta chains, and an independent cohort replicated the association. In vitro tests confirmed that a few of the cytomegalovirus-associated TCR beta chains recognize cytomegalovirus antigens. In the study, 150 to 200 TCR beta chains were listed as associated with cytomegalovirus. A further reported finding was that TCR beta sequences accurately predicted the HLA-A and HLA-B alleles for most subjects in the first cohort. Strong co-occurrence of HLA alleles, especially DR and DQ, made assigning TCR associations to individual alleles difficult. Compared with equally common non-associated chains, HLA-associated TCR beta chains in a later analysis were more clonally expanded and had lower generation probabilities. It was suggested by the authors that the approach could potentially be generalized to other disease states and immunological phenotypes. Because counts were too low, roughly 18 rarely observed V segments, including chromosome 9 orphons, were left out of the earlier analysis of 587 of the donors. In a later analysis, several top co-occurrence clusters were reported to appear linked to parvovirus B19, influenza, CMV and Epstein-Barr virus. A cluster of highly shared sequence variants was judged likely to be a technical artifact of the sequencing pipeline. In a later analysis, around 15,000 TCR beta sequences were associated with specific HLA alleles at a false discovery rate of 0.05.

The junction shows trimming of 3 bases on V and 2 bases on J, and the gene matches do not reach 12 bases of it. The CDR3 starts with the cysteine, ends with the phenylalanine, and has 18 residues. Kept here is only the CDR3 DNA, which spans 54 bases and is read in frame from base 1. The germline V gene (reference sequence) provides CDR1 GTSNPN and CDR2 SVGIG. As regards this clone: There is no known antigen for this receptor. No much larger clone exists at a distance of one base, and base qualities are not known.

The cohort was made up of under 800 healthy bone marrow donors. All cohort members were sampled while nominally healthy, although unrecorded immune exposures were likely present. The donor tested CMV seronegative and was one of the 352 seronegative cohort members. Each donor provided a peripheral blood sample, and peripheral blood mononuclear cells were used for TCR beta sequencing. Genomic DNA was extracted from the blood cell samples with the Qiagen DNeasy Blood Extraction Kit. Library preparation employed the immunoSEQ multiplex PCR assay. The multiplex PCR relied on a mix of 60 forward primers for TCR Vbeta segments and 13 reverse primers for TCR Jbeta segments. Amplification of the CDR3 region of rearranged TCR beta genes was performed with a multiplex PCR assay on genomic DNA. The amplified TCR beta libraries were sequenced on the Illumina HiSeq System as 87-base-pair reads. The paper's data handling went like this. In a later analysis, tens of millions of unique TCR beta chains were counted across the roughly 610 repertoires, and approximately 11 million of these chains were shared by at least two donors. To remove PCR and sequencing errors, raw reads were error-corrected and collapsed into unique sequences using a nearest-neighbor algorithm that merged closely related sequences. To assign V, D and J gene segments, CDR3 sequences were aligned to IMGT reference sequences. Each retained sequence needed at least a six-nucleotide match to both a V gene segment and a J gene segment. A rearrangement counted as productive if the CDR3 had no stop codons and remained in frame with V and J, and every other rearrangement counted as non-productive. Following IMGT convention, CDR3 was defined as the stretch from the second conserved V-encoded cysteine to the conserved J-encoded phenylalanine. The earlier analysis of approximately 500 of the donors excluded sequences that lacked an unambiguous match to a single V gene segment. In an earlier analysis of 450 to 750 of the donors, a V segment was called functional when productive rearrangements were above 56.7%, and segregating when the standard deviation between donors exceeded 5%. To diagnose cytomegalovirus status from the catalog of TCR beta chain sequences, a statistical classification framework was built. In a later analysis, TCR nucleotide sequences were compared against IMGT/GENE-DB human TR gene sequences so that V and J genes could be assigned. Using the TCRdist pipeline, a later analysis assigned CDR3 sequences along with most-parsimonious VDJ recombination scenarios. In a later analysis, each TCR beta chain was defined by its CDR3 amino acid sequence together with its V-gene family, and reads without a unique V-gene family were excluded. In a later analysis, approximately 640 highly shared, low-generation-probability nucleotide sequences were removed to address suspected cross-contamination and a sequencing artifact. A later analysis calculated a clonal expansion index for each public chain from normalized within-repertoire ranks of inferred template counts. Generation probabilities in a later analysis came from a VDJ recombination model fitted to out-of-frame rearrangements, and those results were checked against IGoR. In a later analysis, hypergeometric tests were used to score TCR-TCR, TCR-HLA and TCR-CMV co-occurrence, with a repertoire-size bias correction applied to TCR pairs. In a later analysis, false discovery rates were estimated by permuting HLA or CMV assignments 20 times. In a later analysis, co-occurring TCRs were grouped using DBSCAN, and TCRdist sequence similarity was added for clustering within HLA-allele-positive subsets. Co-occurrence clustering excluded repertoires with fewer than 30,000 or more than 120,000 public chains, plus five with anomalous nucleotide sharing. The table was pulled from immuneACCESS by TCRdb, which kept in-frame rearrangements only. Such tables lose some clones; where checked, under half of the loss comes from unresolved V genes, and the rest has no known cause. That table furnishes V, J and clone size, whereas the DNA furnished D and trimming. The sample records 65,000 to 85,000 clones, roughly 90% of which are singletons. 2% of the sample lies in the top ten.

The sequenced sample consisted of PBMCs. This receptor was taken from a woman under 40 in good health and CMV-seronegative. This receptor chain uses TRBV30 and TRBJ1-5, with TRBD1 identical over 11 junction bases. The nucleotides read TGTGCCTGGAGGGGACAGGGGGTCCGGACGGGTCGCAATCAGCCCCAGCATTTT. The translation is CAWRGQGVRTGRNQPQHF. Reference TRBV30 and TRBJ1-5 genes cover what lies past the CDR3, so the full variable domain is SQTIHQWPATLVQPVGSPLSLECTVEGTSNPNLYWYRQAAGRGLQLLFYSVGIGQISSEVPQNLSASRPQDRQFILSSKKLLLSDSGFYLCAWRGQGVRTGRNQPQHFGDGTRLSIL.